This TCR beta chain was recovered during a study of CXCR3-negative and CXCR3-positive naive CD8 T cells. CDR1 is LNHDA and CDR2 is SQIVND in the germline V gene (reference sequence). The CDR3 totals 15 residues. Study conclusions and caveats: Researchers report that CXCR3-positive naive cells carry more hydrophobic TRB CDR3s than CXCR3-negative naive cells.

For this clonotype: Its antigen is not identified.

The method, 5' RACE with UMI labels, was used to prepare the TRB cDNA libraries. TCRdb re-called the 5' RACE reads, yielding one record per CDR3 amino acid sequence without DNA. The sample includes about 98,000 distinct CDR3 sequences. Sequenced input: naive CXCR3+ CD8+ T cells from blood. Subset denoted: CD45RO-CCR7+CD27+CD95- naive CD8+ T cells expressing CXCR3 (TNR3+). The chain couples TRBV19 to TRBJ1-1. The TCR originated in a human donor in good health. Some clones in this sample may be carry-over from other donors' samples. CDR3 residues: CASSTHTILNTEAFF.